These 24 T cell receptor beta chains were sequenced from one sample in a study of regulatory T cells in long-lasting Graves disease. Time point reported: persistent/refractory GD, antithyroid drugs over 5 years with positive TRAb. After RNA was extracted from PBMCs, the TCR library was made from it. HTBI primers from iRepertoire and Arm-PCR of CDR3 regions yielded the TCR beta libraries. TCRdb reprocessed the multiplex PCR reads with MiXCR, giving one entry per CDR3 protein. The sample consists of around 500,000 distinct CDR3 sequences, less than 25% of them appearing once. The specimen was peripheral blood mononuclear cells (PBMCs), collected when the disease was refractory, from a patient treated with antithyroid drugs. Receptors were obtained from a female donor with Graves disease.

At least ten counts were recorded for this clonotype. This chain links TRBV11-2 with TRBJ2-3, with 10 bases identical to TRBD1. The ends lost 4 bases at V and 5 bases at J; junction bases unmatched: 6. The CDR3 runs 15 residues. Germline values: CDR1 SGHAT, CDR2 FQNNGV. This CDR3 is CASSSRDRGRDTQYF. Here the CDR3 DNA reads TGTGCCAGCAGCTCCCGGGACAGGGGAAGAGATACGCAGTATTTT. The complete variable domain, with remaining parts taken from reference TRBV11-2 and TRBJ2-3, reads EAGVAQSPRYKIIEKRQSVAFWCNPISGHATLYWYQQILGQGPKLLIQFQNNGVVDDSQLPKDRFSAERLKGVDSTLKIQPAKLEDSAVYLCASSSRDRGRDTQYFGPGTRLTVL.

This clonotype was detected a few times. The rearrangement joins TRBV10-3 to TRBJ2-2; 8 nucleotides agree with TRBD1. This CDR3 has 13 amino acids. V lost 7 bases, J lost 3 bases, and 1 base stayed unmatched. CDR1 is ENHRY, CDR2 SYGVKD, per germline. CDR3 DNA sequence: TGTGCCATCAAGGGACAGGACACCGGGGAGCTGTTTTTT. Its translation is CAIKGQDTGELFF.

The rearrangement joins TRBV5-4 to TRBJ2-1, with D maybe TRBD1 (6 bases). Germline V gene data show CDR1 as SGHNT and CDR2 as YYREEE (reference sequence). CDR3 size: 16 residues. V dropped 4 bases and J dropped 2 bases, with 16 bases sitting between them. The CDR3, as DNA: TGTGCCAGCAGCCCCCAGGCAGGGGAGACCTACAATGAGCAGTTCTTC. This sequence encodes CASSPQAGETYNEQFF.

This clonotype was picked up many times. The gene calls are TRBV28 and TRBJ2-7, with D tentatively TRBD2 (6 bases). Per the germline V gene, CDR1 is MDHEN and CDR2 is SYDVKM. There are 14 residues in the CDR3. V was clipped by 6 bases and J by 3 bases, with 15 bases between them. The chain's CDR3 is CASSRGGLDYEQYF. CDR3 DNA: TGTGCCAGCAGCCGGGGAGGTCTCGACTACGAGCAGTACTTC.

For this clonotype: With a much larger clone just one base away, this may be a read error. The V and J genes are TRBV6-1 and TRBJ2-7; D is uncertain. CDR1 is MNHNS and CDR2 is SASEGT in the germline V gene. There are 11 residues in the CDR3. The CDR3 DNA reads TGTGCCAGCAGTGAAATGAGAGAGCGGTACTTC. Encoded protein: CASSEMRERYF.

This clonotype showed up just a few times. This rearrangement joins TRBV29-1 to TRBJ1-1; no reliable D call. Trimming took off 4 bases at V and 0 bases at J, with 12 bases between the two ends. The CDR3 consists of 14 residues. Germline V lookup: CDR1 SQVTM, CDR2 ANQGSEA. The CDR3 loop reads CSVVPLGLNTEAFF. The CDR3 coding sequence is TGCAGCGTTGTGCCGCTGGGGTTGAACACTGAAGCTTTCTTT.

The table lists this clonotype with a few counts. This CDR3 is CASGTSGSSEQYF. The CDR3 bases are TGTGCCAGCGGGACTAGCGGGAGTTCTGAGCAGTACTTC. The chain uses TRBV27 and TRBJ2-7; TRBD2 aligns across 14 bases. The CDR3 has 13 amino acids. With V trimmed by 8 bases and J by 7 bases, 4 bases remained unmatched. Germline V gene data show CDR1 as MNHEY and CDR2 as SMNVEV (reference sequence).

This clonotype was observed at least ten times. J is TRBJ1-2 and V is TRBV6-1; 9 bases align to TRBD1. The CDR3 runs to 15 residues. V shed 6 bases, J shed 2 bases, and the junction held 7 bases outside the gene matches. From germline, CDR1 is MNHNS and CDR2 SASEGT. The CDR3 sequence: CASRAEGQGNYGYTF. The CDR3 DNA is TGTGCCAGCAGGGCTGAGGGACAGGGCAACTATGGCTACACCTTC.

At least ten counts were recorded for this clonotype. The V call is TRBV7-2, the J call TRBJ2-5; possible D gene TRBD2, 5 bases. Per germline, CDR1 SGHTA and CDR2 FQGNSA. The CDR3 runs 15 residues. V was cut by 3 bases and J by 2 bases, with 13 bases left in between. The CDR3 spells CASSFGPGKQETQYF. CDR3 nucleotide sequence: TGTGCCAGCAGCTTTGGGCCGGGAAAACAAGAGACCCAGTACTTC. Full variable domain (missing parts from reference TRBV7-2 and TRBJ2-5): GAGVSQSPSNKVTEKGKDVELRCDPISGHTALYWYRQSLGQGLEFLIYFQGNSAPDKSGLPSDRFSAERTGGSVSTLTIQRTQQEDSAVYLCASSFGPGKQETQYFGPGTRLLVL.

The sample holds a few counts of this clonotype. The V call is TRBV11-2, the J call TRBJ2-1, with 7 bases identical to TRBD2. Losses at the gene ends were 1 base for V and 2 bases for J; bases not matched to a gene: 5. Germline V lookup: CDR1 SGHAT, CDR2 FQNNGV. The CDR3 totals 16 residues. As DNA, the CDR3 is TGTGCCAGCAGCTTAGTTCGCGCGGGGGCCTACAATGAGCAGTTCTTC. As protein: CASSLVRAGAYNEQFF.

The J gene is TRBJ1-6, the V gene TRBV5-1; D possibly corresponds to TRBD1 (5 bases). Germline CDR1 and CDR2: SGHRS and YFSETQ. Trimming took 5 bases from V and 4 from J, leaving 10 bases between them. The CDR3 has 14 residues. The CDR3 region has the DNA TGCGCCAGCAGAGCCCAGGGATATAATTCACCCCTCCACTTT. Encoded protein: CASRAQGYNSPLHF.

This clonotype appeared a few times. The chain recombines TRBV5-1 with TRBJ1-1; D is perhaps TRBD1 (6 bases). Germline-derived CDR1 and CDR2 are SGHRS and YFSETQ. CDR3 length equals 15 residues. The V end lost 4 bases, the J end lost 0 bases, and 13 bases lay between the germline ends. The CDR3 bases are TGCGCCAGCAGCAAGCCGGGACAAATGAACACTGAAGCTTTCTTT. Protein: CASSKPGQMNTEAFF.

The table lists this clonotype with many counts. The chain employs TRBV28 and TRBJ2-7, with D hard to call. The CDR3 spans 13 residues. Trimming took off 4 bases at V and 0 bases at J, with 7 bases between the two ends. Germline lookup yields CDR1 MDHEN and CDR2 SYDVKM. The CDR3 bases are TGTGCCAGCAGTTATCAGGTCTCCTACGAGCAGTACTTC. Translating it yields CASSYQVSYEQYF.

This clonotype was detected a few times. This chain joins TRBV7-2 and TRBJ1-2; 8 nucleotides agree with TRBD1. The CDR3 has 15 residues. Germline CDR1 is SGHTA and CDR2 is FQGNSA. Trimming removed 1 base from V and 4 bases from J; junction bases left unmatched: 5. The CDR3 nucleotides read TGTGCCAGCAGCTTAGAGGCAGGGGGCACCTATGGCTACACCTTC. This translates into CASSLEAGGTYGYTF.

The chain employs TRBV12-5 and TRBJ1-1; weak D call: TRBD1 (5 bases). Trimming pared 0 bases from V and 4 bases from J, leaving 15 bases between. From germline, CDR1 is LGHNT and CDR2 FRNRAP. The CDR3 consists of 16 residues. DNA for the CDR3: TGTGCTAGTGGTTTGGTTCTTGCAGCTGGGGGCACTGAAGCTTTCTTT. The encoded protein is CASGLVLAAGGTEAFF.

As DNA, the CDR3 is TGTGCCAGCAGCAGACTAGCGGGAGGGAGAAATGAGCAGTTCTTC. Translation: CASSRLAGGRNEQFF. The V and J genes are TRBV28 and TRBJ2-1, with 14 bases that match TRBD2. After removal of 6 bases from V and 7 bases from J, the junction contained 5 bases not matched to a gene. This CDR3 is 15 amino acids long. Per the germline V gene, CDR1 is MDHEN and CDR2 is SYDVKM.

This clonotype was observed many times. The V call is TRBV7-8, the J call TRBJ2-5; 12 nucleotides align to TRBD2. The V gene end was trimmed by 5 bases and the J gene end by 4 bases; junction bases not matched to a gene: 11. Germline V gives CDR1 SGHVS, CDR2 FQNEAQ. This CDR3 spans 17 amino acids. The CDR3 sequence is CASSERTSGTNPETQYF. The DNA for the CDR3 is TGTGCCAGCAGCGAGCGGACTAGCGGGACGAACCCAGAGACCCAGTACTTC.

J is TRBJ2-7 and V is TRBV5-1; 8 nucleotides agree with TRBD2. CDR3 size: 15 residues. The germline V gene encodes CDR1 SGHRS and CDR2 YFSETQ. Trimming cost V 4 bases and J 4 bases; bases outside gene matches: 10. CDR3 sequence: CASSATGTRRYEQYF. CDR3 DNA: TGCGCCAGCAGCGCAACCGGGACTAGAAGGTACGAGCAGTACTTC.

This clonotype was counted a few times. The J gene is TRBJ2-3, the V gene TRBV28; D is possibly TRBD1 (6 bases). Trimming stripped 7 bases from V and 0 bases from J, with 14 bases between. The CDR3 has 15 residues. CDR1 and CDR2 (germline): MDHEN, SYDVKM. DNA of the CDR3: TGTGCCAGCATCGAGGGGGTAACTAGCACAGATACGCAGTATTTT. The encoded protein is CASIEGVTSTDTQYF.

The chain is built from TRBV10-2 and TRBJ2-5; D possibly uses TRBD1 or TRBD2 (5 bases each). Germline lookup yields CDR1 WSHSY and CDR2 SAAADI. V shed 2 bases and J shed 4 bases, with 11 bases lying between them. The CDR3 has 14 amino acids. CDR3 region: CASSETRGRETQYF. The CDR3 coding sequence is TGCGCCAGCAGTGAGACGAGGGGAAGAGAGACCCAGTACTTC.

This clonotype was observed many times. CDR3 loop: CASSLARLELFF. CDR3 bases: TGTGCCAGCAGTTTAGCACGGCTGGAGCTGTTTTTT. The chain employs TRBV28 and TRBJ2-2; D remains unclear. This CDR3 is built from 12 residues. Germline CDR1 reads MDHEN; CDR2 reads SYDVKM. Trimming pared 2 bases from V and 10 bases from J, leaving 8 bases between.

This clonotype has only a few counts. CDR3 protein: CASRDTLAGVVETQYF. CDR3 in DNA: TGTGCCAGCAGAGATACACTAGCGGGAGTAGTAGAGACCCAGTACTTC. This rearrangement joins TRBV2 to TRBJ2-5; TRBD2 aligns across 11 bases. The junction had 10 bases not matched to a gene; V was cut back by 6 bases and J by 4 bases. Germline assignment: CDR1 SNHLY and CDR2 FYNNEI. This CDR3 comprises 16 residues.

This clonotype was seen repeatedly, ten times or more. This chain links TRBV27 with TRBJ1-5; TRBD1 agrees at 11 bases. CDR1 MNHEY and CDR2 SMNVEV come from the germline V gene (reference sequence). CDR3 length equals 16 residues. Losses at the gene ends were 3 bases for V and 6 bases for J; bases not matched to a gene: 7. DNA of the CDR3: TGTGCCAGCAGTTTGTTAGGTGGGACAGGGGGTCAGCCCCAGCATTTT. Its translation is CASSLLGGTGGQPQHF.

This clonotype was detected many times. The genes are TRBV12-3 or TRBV12-4 and TRBJ2-7; 8 nucleotides agree with TRBD2. V lost 2 bases and J lost 3; bases outside the gene matches: 6. This CDR3 has 15 amino acids. As DNA, the CDR3 is TGTGCCAGCAGTTTATTTGCGGGAGGTATCTACGAGCAGTACTTC. This sequence encodes CASSLFAGGIYEQYF.